The 16 T cell receptor beta chains given below trace back to one sample, sequenced in a study of cytomegalovirus exposure and HLA in healthy donors. This PCR relied on a set of 60 Vbeta primers and 13 Jbeta primers. Generated by immunoSEQ multiplex PCR, the TCRdb table keeps only in-frame clones and is missing some. The sample contains over 150,000 clones, around four fifths of which appear only once. Sequenced input: PBMCs. The receptors shown here come from a woman in her forties or fifties in good health and CMV-seronegative.

The sample holds a few counts of this clone. The chain uses TRBV28 and TRBJ2-1; D is possibly TRBD2 (6 bases). There are 15 residues in the CDR3. Germline V lookup: CDR1 MDHEN, CDR2 SYDVKM. Trimming stripped 3 bases from V and 5 bases from J, with 14 bases between. The CDR3, as DNA: TGTGCCAGCAGTTTCCTTGCGGCGGGAAACAATGAGCAGTTCTTC. Translated, it gives CASSFLAAGNNEQFF.

The V and J genes are TRBV5-1 and TRBJ2-1, with 13 bases identical to TRBD2. Germline V gene data show CDR1 as SGHRS and CDR2 as YFSETQ. The CDR3 runs to 17 residues. V shed 7 bases, J shed 3 bases, and the junction held 10 bases outside the gene matches. The CDR3 DNA reads as TGCGCCAGCTCAGGACTAGCGGGAGAGCTGAGCTACAATGAGCAGTTCTTC. Amino acid sequence: CASSGLAGELSYNEQFF.

The chain has TRBV28 and TRBJ2-3; TRBD2 matches at 9 bases. Germline loops: CDR1 MDHEN, CDR2 SYDVKM. This CDR3 region has 15 residues. The V segment lost 8 bases and the J segment 1 base; nucleotides outside the gene matches: 7. The CDR3 region is CASAWASGGTDTQYF. CDR3 DNA sequence: TGTGCCAGCGCCTGGGCTAGCGGGGGCACAGATACGCAGTATTTT.

V gene TRBV9 combines with J gene TRBJ2-7, with D unresolved. This CDR3 comprises 15 residues. Germline assignment: CDR1 SGDLS and CDR2 YYNGEE. Between the trimmed V and J ends, which lost 0 bases and 2 bases, there was a span of 12 bases. CDR3 region: CASSVGANIPYEQYF. CDR3 nucleotide sequence: TGTGCCAGCAGCGTAGGGGCTAACATACCCTACGAGCAGTACTTC.

V usage is TRBV13 and J usage is TRBJ1-1, with 11 nucleotides matching TRBD1. The CDR3 sequence is 14 residues long. In germline, CDR1 is PRHDT, CDR2 FYEKMQ (reference sequence). V trimming: 5 bases; J trimming: 8 bases; junction bases outside the gene matches: 7. The CDR3 DNA is TGTGCCAGCAGCGTCTTACGGACAGGGGGCGAAGCTTTCTTT. This sequence encodes CASSVLRTGGEAFF.

The chain employs TRBV19 and TRBJ2-7; TRBD2 aligns across 8 bases. The germline V gene encodes CDR1 LNHDA and CDR2 SQIVND (reference sequence). The CDR3 spans 14 residues. Trimming at V came to 5 bases and at J to 4 bases, leaving 7 bases not matched to a gene. The CDR3 bases are TGTGCCAGTAGTTGGCTAGCGGGTAGTTACGAGCAGTACTTC. It codes for CASSWLAGSYEQYF.

The chain carries TRBV29-1 and TRBJ1-1; tentatively, D is TRBD1 (5 bases). The CDR3 is 13 residues long. The V gene lost 6 bases and the J gene lost 3 bases, with 14 bases spanning the gap. Germline V gives CDR1 SQVTM, CDR2 ANQGSEA. CDR3 protein: CSVQARQYTEAFF. CDR3 DNA: TGCAGCGTCCAAGCCCGACAGTACACTGAAGCTTTCTTT.

The gene calls are TRBV28 and TRBJ1-4, with D hard to call. Germline V lookup: CDR1 MDHEN, CDR2 SYDVKM. The CDR3 length is 11 residues. Trimming removed 5 bases from V and 5 bases from J, with 3 bases in between. The CDR3 DNA reads as TGTGCCAGCAGTCCGAATGAAAAACTGTTTTTT. It encodes CASSPNEKLFF. Complete variable domain (other parts from reference TRBV28 and TRBJ1-4): DVKVTQSSRYLVKRTGEKVFLECVQDMDHENMFWYRQDPGLGLRLIYFSYDVKMKEKGDIPEGYSVSREKKERFSLILESASTNQTSMYLCASSPNEKLFFGSGTQLSVL.

This clone was counted between two and nine times. This chain connects TRBV10-1 to TRBJ1-1; perhaps TRBD1 as D (5 bases). The CDR3 totals 12 residues. Germline loops: CDR1 WNHNN, CDR2 SYGVQD (reference sequence). V was clipped by 6 bases and J by 4 bases, with 9 bases between them. The CDR3 reads CASSGTGTEAFF. In DNA, the CDR3 is TGCGCCAGCAGCGGGACTGGCACTGAAGCTTTCTTT.

The chain has TRBV5-4 and TRBJ2-2, with D tentatively TRBD2 (7 bases). The CDR3 extends over 16 amino acids. V was cut by 5 bases and J by 2 bases, with 16 bases left in between. Germline loops: CDR1 SGHNT, CDR2 YYREEE (reference sequence). The DNA for the CDR3 is TGTGCCAGCAGTCTGAGGGGGAGGGGAAACACCGGGGAGCTGTTTTTT. This translates into CASSLRGRGNTGELFF.

A single count supports this clone. Here the CDR3 reads CASSPTGQIGYTF. The DNA of the CDR3 is TGTGCCAGCAGCCCAACCGGACAGATAGGCTACACCTTC. The genes are TRBV5-4 and TRBJ1-2, with D perhaps matching TRBD1 (6 bases). The CDR3 totals 13 residues. The V and J ends lost 4 bases and 8 bases respectively, with 15 bases between them. The germline CDR1 and CDR2 sequences are SGHNT and YYREEE (reference sequence).

The V call is TRBV19, the J call TRBJ1-2, with 12 bases fitting TRBD1. This CDR3 is built from 15 residues. V lost 3 bases to trimming and J lost 4 bases; unmatched junction nucleotides: 3. Germline assignment: CDR1 LNHDA and CDR2 SQIVND (reference sequence). CDR3 bases: TGTGCCAGTAGTATGGGACAGGGGGCTGTCTATGGCTACACCTTC. This gives the protein CASSMGQGAVYGYTF.

The J gene is TRBJ2-7, the V gene TRBV28; a weak D match, TRBD1 (6 bases). The CDR3 totals 16 residues. V was cut by 6 bases and J by 2 bases, with 20 bases left in between. Per the germline V gene, CDR1 is MDHEN and CDR2 is SYDVKM. This chain's CDR3 is CASRAASRDTAYEQYF. CDR3 sequence (DNA): TGTGCCAGCAGGGCGGCAAGTCGGGACACCGCCTACGAGCAGTACTTC.

This CDR3 is CASSFLGATDTQYF. CDR3 nucleotide sequence: TGTGCCAGCAGTTTCCTAGGAGCCACAGATACGCAGTATTTT. The chain carries TRBV27 and TRBJ2-3; D unclear. The ends were cut back, 3 bases at V and 2 bases at J, with 9 bases in the middle. Germline lookup yields CDR1 MNHEY and CDR2 SMNVEV (reference sequence). This CDR3 comprises 14 residues.

This chain joins TRBV28 and TRBJ2-6; 11 nucleotides line up with TRBD1. Germline V gives CDR1 MDHEN, CDR2 SYDVKM. V trimming: 6 bases; J trimming: 1 base; junction bases outside the gene matches: 8. The CDR3 has 18 amino acids. CDR3 bases: TGTGCCAGCAGCCGAACCGGACAGGGGGCGTCTGGGGCCAACGTCCTGACTTTC. Residues: CASSRTGQGASGANVLTF.

The CDR3 reads CASSHRVGGRNEQFF. The DNA of the CDR3 is TGTGCCAGCAGCCATCGGGTGGGGGGGAGGAATGAGCAGTTCTTC. The chain recombines TRBV5-6 with TRBJ2-1; 7 nucleotides match TRBD2. V shed 4 bases and J 7 bases; nucleotides not matched to a gene: 11. The CDR3 loop spans 15 amino acids. Germline V gene data show CDR1 as SGHDT and CDR2 as YYEEEE.